A single sample gave rise to the 30 T cell receptor beta chains below, sequenced in a study of T cell clonotyping in hematopoietic cell transplantation. Some clones are missing from TCRdb's copy, which holds only in-frame ones; the method was immunoSEQ multiplex PCR. The data contain roughly 5,000 clones, approximately 91% of them singletons. Sample: peripheral blood mononuclear cells, taken 100 days after allogeneic stem cell transplant. The receptor set was obtained from a female patient in her fifties or sixties who had an allogeneic stem cell transplant from a related donor, so the T cells may come from the graft donor. Some clones in this sample may be carry-over from other donors' samples.

The V call is TRBV5-1, the J call TRBJ1-6, with 9 bases lining up with TRBD1. Trimming took 4 bases from V and 5 from J; bases not matched to a gene: 4. This CDR3 contains 15 residues. Germline V gene lookup returns CDR1 SGHRS and CDR2 YFSETQ. The CDR3 region is CASSRQGVNNSPLHF. The CDR3 coding sequence is TGCGCCAGCAGCCGACAGGGGGTAAATAATTCACCCCTCCACTTT.

This clone was found once. This sequence joins TRBV25-1 and TRBJ2-5; no firm D call. Germline V CDR1 and CDR2: MGHDK, SYGVNS. This CDR3 region has 15 residues. The ends were cut back, 3 bases at V and 1 base at J, with 12 bases in the middle. CDR3 protein: CASSDPATSQETQYF. CDR3 sequence (DNA): TGTGCCAGCAGTGACCCCGCGACAAGCCAAGAGACCCAGTACTTC.

The chain joins TRBV7-1 to TRBJ1-2; tentatively, D is TRBD1 (6 bases). TRBV7-1 is an open reading frame, and its role is uncertain. The CDR3 is 15 residues long. V was shortened by 4 bases and J by 8 bases, with 20 bases between the two germline ends. CDR3 sequence reads: CASSLDGGGLEGYTF. The CDR3 DNA reads TGTGCCAGCAGCTTAGATGGAGGGGGGCTTGAAGGCTACACCTTC.

J is TRBJ2-7 and V is TRBV11-2; TRBD1 matches at 7 bases. The CDR3 length is 13 residues. J gave up 6 bases and V 5 bases, and 7 bases lay outside the gene matches. Per germline, CDR1 SGHAT and CDR2 FQNNGV. The CDR3 DNA reads TGTGCCAGCAGCGCAGACAGGGCGGGCGAGCAGTACTTC. Translation: CASSADRAGEQYF. Full variable domain (remainder filled in from reference TRBV11-2 and TRBJ2-7): EAGVAQSPRYKIIEKRQSVAFWCNPISGHATLYWYQQILGQGPKLLIQFQNNGVVDDSQLPKDRFSAERLKGVDSTLKIQPAKLEDSAVYLCASSADRAGEQYFGPGTRLTVT.

This clone was counted only a few times. V is TRBV7-8 and J is TRBJ2-5; no clear D. V gave up 3 bases and J gave up 4 bases, with 12 bases separating them. Germline V CDR1 and CDR2: SGHVS, FQNEAQ. CDR3 length: 14 amino acids. CDR3 loop: CASSFRVLGETQYF. The CDR3 coding sequence is TGTGCCAGCAGCTTCCGGGTCTTGGGAGAGACCCAGTACTTC.

The chain is built from TRBV18 and TRBJ1-5; the D is unclear. Germline assignment: CDR1 KGHSH and CDR2 LQKENI. This CDR3 spans 18 amino acids. Trimming shortened V by 2 bases and J by 0 bases, and 17 bases separated the two germline ends. In DNA form, the CDR3 reads TGTGCCAGCTCACCAAACACTATTGGGGTCGGTAGCAATCAGCCCCAGCATTTT. Encoded protein: CASSPNTIGVGSNQPQHF.

The chain recombines TRBV5-1 with TRBJ1-3, with 7 bases aligning to TRBD1. CDR3 length: 15 residues. The germline CDR1 and CDR2 sequences are SGHRS and YFSETQ. J was trimmed by 6 bases and V by 4 bases; bases with no gene match: 10. The CDR3 region is CASSRTDRVSNTIYF. The CDR3 DNA reads TGCGCCAGCAGCCGAACCGACAGGGTCTCAAACACCATATATTTT.

The count of this clone is one. CDR3 nucleotides: TGTGCCAGCAGTTCAACAGCTAATGCTAACTATGGCTACACCTTC. This codes for CASSSTANANYGYTF. This chain connects TRBV6-6 to TRBJ1-2; no clear D gene. V lost 4 bases to trimming and J lost 0 bases, with 12 bases between them. Germline V gene data show CDR1 as MNHNY and CDR2 as SVGAGI (reference sequence). This CDR3 has 15 amino acids.

The chain links TRBV7-2 to TRBJ2-7; 8 positions match TRBD1. The germline CDR1 and CDR2 sequences are SGHTA and FQGNSA. V was pared by 5 bases and J by 3 bases, with 9 bases of the junction left unmatched. CDR3 length: 15 residues. For the CDR3, the DNA is TGTGCCAGCAGCCCACGTCCGGGACAGGACTACGAGCAGTACTTC. As protein: CASSPRPGQDYEQYF.

The chain combines TRBV30 with TRBJ1-1; D gene unclear. Per germline, CDR1 GTSNPN and CDR2 SVGIG (reference sequence). V lost 3 bases to trimming and J lost 2 bases, with 4 bases between them. The length of the CDR3 is 11 residues. CDR3 protein: CAWRPNTEAFF. The CDR3 coding sequence is TGTGCCTGGAGACCCAACACTGAAGCTTTCTTT.

This chain joins TRBV11-2 and TRBJ1-5; D not certain. This CDR3 region has 14 residues. Trimming took 4 bases from V and 4 from J, leaving 11 bases between them. CDR1 SGHAT and CDR2 FQNNGV come from the germline V gene. The CDR3 loop is CASSSTVLNQPQHF. The CDR3, as DNA: TGTGCCAGCAGCTCGACCGTGCTGAATCAGCCCCAGCATTTT.

The rearrangement uses TRBV30 and TRBJ2-7; D unresolved. CDR1 is GTSNPN and CDR2 is SVGIG in the germline V gene (reference sequence). The CDR3 has 13 amino acids. Trimming pared 5 bases from V and 8 bases from J, leaving 19 bases between. Here the CDR3 reads CAWRNGFAPKQYF. CDR3 in DNA: TGTGCCTGGCGAAACGGCTTCGCGCCCAAGCAGTACTTC.

The chain has TRBV2 and TRBJ1-5, with TRBD1 matching over 9 bases. V trimming: 3 bases; J trimming: 6 bases; junction bases outside the gene matches: 3. Germline V lookup: CDR1 SNHLY, CDR2 FYNNEI. This CDR3 is 14 amino acids long. DNA of the CDR3: TGTGCCAGCAGTGATCAACAGGGGGCTCAGCCCCAGCATTTT. The encoded protein is CASSDQQGAQPQHF. Complete variable domain (other parts from reference TRBV2 and TRBJ1-5): EPEVTQTPSHQVTQMGQEVILRCVPISNHLYFYWYRQILGQKVEFLVSFYNNEISEKSEIFDDQFSVERPDGSNFTLKIRSTKLEDSAMYFCASSDQQGAQPQHFGDGTRLSIL.

The chain carries TRBV27 and TRBJ2-1, with a possible D match to TRBD2 (6 bases). V was trimmed by 8 bases and J by 5 bases, leaving 19 bases between them. Germline V gene lookup returns CDR1 MNHEY and CDR2 SMNVEV (reference sequence). There are 15 residues in the CDR3. The CDR3 here is CASGEVGGIDNEQFF. CDR3 nucleotides: TGTGCCAGCGGTGAAGTTGGGGGGATCGACAATGAGCAGTTCTTC.

This CDR3 reads CASSIVTGISGNTIYF. CDR3 nucleotide sequence: TGCGCCAGCTCCATCGTAACAGGGATCTCTGGAAACACCATATATTTT. The V call is TRBV4-3, the J call TRBJ1-3, with a weak D call TRBD1 (6 bases). CDR3 length: 16 amino acids. CDR1 is LGHNA, CDR2 YSLEER, per germline. V lost 8 bases and J 0 bases, leaving 17 bases between the germline ends.

Points on this clone: Mismatch with germline at one junction end may stem from a read error. The V call is TRBV6-5, the J call TRBJ1-2, with TRBD1 identical over 8 bases. This CDR3 is built from 15 residues. Germline lookup yields CDR1 MNHEY and CDR2 SVGAGI. CDR3 loop: CASSLNRGTENGYTF. CDR3 bases: TGCGCCAGCAGTTTGAACAGGGGGACGGAGAATGGCTACACCTTC.

CDR3: CAWSVQLEETQYF. DNA for the CDR3: TGTGCCTGGAGTGTACAGTTAGAAGAGACCCAGTACTTC. The chain has TRBV30 and TRBJ2-5; no clear D gene. Germline CDR1 GTSNPN, CDR2 SVGIG (reference sequence). The CDR3 covers 13 residues. V was clipped by 0 bases and J by 3 bases, with 8 bases between them.

V usage is TRBV6-1 and J usage is TRBJ1-4; 8 positions agree with TRBD1. CDR3 length: 14 amino acids. With 4 bases clipped from V and 7 bases from J, the junction kept 5 bases outside the gene matches. The germline V gene has CDR1 MNHNS and CDR2 SASEGT. The CDR3 spells CASSGQGKGEKLFF. CDR3 coding DNA: TGTGCCAGCAGTGGACAGGGGAAAGGTGAAAAACTGTTTTTT.

The J gene is TRBJ2-3, the V gene TRBV4-2, with a tentative D call TRBD1 (6 bases). Trimming shortened V by 4 bases and J by 3 bases, and 17 bases separated the two germline ends. CDR3 length: 16 amino acids. Germline-derived CDR1 and CDR2 are LGHNA and YNFKEQ. The CDR3: CASSPSHRARTDTQYF. The CDR3 DNA reads as TGTGCCAGCAGCCCCTCCCACAGGGCGAGAACAGATACGCAGTATTTT.

The J gene is TRBJ2-1, the V gene TRBV7-7; 9 bases fit TRBD2. The CDR3 extends over 16 amino acids. The germline V gene encodes CDR1 SSHAT and CDR2 FNYEAQ (reference sequence). The ends lost 2 bases at V and 6 bases at J; junction bases unmatched: 8. CDR3 DNA: TGTGCCAGCAGCTTATCGGCGGGGGGGCGTTCCAATGAGCAGTTCTTC. Translation: CASSLSAGGRSNEQFF.

The V call is TRBV25-1, the J call TRBJ1-1; 7 positions agree with TRBD1. Germline loops: CDR1 MGHDK, CDR2 SYGVNS. The CDR3 is made up of 12 amino acids. The V gene end was trimmed by 5 bases and the J gene end by 6 bases; junction bases not matched to a gene: 3. CDR3 residues: CASSPGTAEAFF. The CDR3, as DNA: TGTGCCAGCAGTCCCGGGACAGCTGAAGCTTTCTTT. The whole variable domain, filled in from reference TRBV25-1 and TRBJ1-1, reads EADIYQTPRYLVIGTGKKITLECSQTMGHDKMYWYQQDPGMELHLIHYSYGVNSTEKGDLSSESTVSRIRTEHFPLTLESARPSHTSQYLCASSPGTAEAFFGQGTRLTVV.

The chain has TRBV29-1 and TRBJ2-7, with unresolved D. V was cut by 4 bases and J by 0 bases, with 7 bases left in between. This CDR3 is built from 12 residues. The germline V gene encodes CDR1 SQVTM and CDR2 ANQGSEA. Written as DNA, the CDR3 is TGCAGCGTTGGAGTCAGCTCCTACGAGCAGTACTTC. Its translation is CSVGVSSYEQYF.

This sequence joins TRBV19 and TRBJ1-1, with D perhaps matching TRBD1 (6 bases). The V gene's germline CDR1 is LNHDA and CDR2 SQIVND (reference sequence). Between the trimmed V and J ends, which lost 5 bases and 4 bases, there was a span of 14 bases. This CDR3 has 14 amino acids. The CDR3 protein is CASSQGGGGTEAFF. The DNA of the CDR3 is TGTGCCAGTAGTCAAGGGGGAGGGGGCACTGAAGCTTTCTTT. Full variable domain (outside the CDR3, taken from reference TRBV19 and TRBJ1-1): DGGITQSPKYLFRKEGQNVTLSCEQNLNHDAMYWYRQDPGQGLRLIYYSQIVNDFQKGDIAEGYSVSREKKESFPLTVTSAQKNPTAFYLCASSQGGGGTEAFFGQGTRLTVV.

This clone was recorded only once. The chain combines TRBV7-2 with TRBJ1-5; the D is unclear. V was trimmed by 1 base and J by 3 bases, leaving 7 bases between them. Germline CDR1 is SGHTA and CDR2 is FQGNSA. There are 14 residues in the CDR3. The CDR3 is CASSLGNPNQPQHF. CDR3 nucleotides: TGTGCCAGCAGCTTAGGGAACCCCAATCAGCCCCAGCATTTT.

J is TRBJ1-2 and V is TRBV6-1; TRBD1 might be the D (6 bases). V lost 6 bases and J 8 bases, leaving 16 bases between the germline ends. Germline V lookup: CDR1 MNHNS, CDR2 SASEGT. The CDR3 covers 13 residues. The CDR3 coding sequence is TGTGCCAGCAGCGAGGGGGGGCGACGGGGCTACACCTTC. It codes for CASSEGGRRGYTF.

The chain has TRBV30 and TRBJ1-5, with D possibly TRBD1 on 6 matching bases. Trimming shortened V by 8 bases and J by 7 bases, and 18 bases separated the two germline ends. The CDR3 loop spans 13 amino acids. Germline CDR1 GTSNPN, CDR2 SVGIG (reference sequence). CDR3 sequence: CASSTGNGQPQHF. The CDR3 DNA reads TGTGCCAGTAGTACAGGGAATGGGCAGCCCCAGCATTTT.

CDR3 nucleotides: TGTGCCAGCAGCTTGACAGGGGGGAACACTGAAGCTTTCTTT. It yields the protein CASSLTGGNTEAFF. The chain is built from TRBV11-3 and TRBJ1-1; 9 nucleotides agree with TRBD1. This CDR3 has 14 amino acids. In germline, CDR1 is SGHNT, CDR2 YENEEA. V lost 3 bases to trimming and J lost 1 base; unmatched junction nucleotides: 0.

The chain links TRBV30 to TRBJ1-4; D remains ambiguous. The CDR3 runs to 11 residues. The V end lost 1 base, the J end lost 14 bases, and 11 bases lay between the germline ends. Germline V gene lookup returns CDR1 GTSNPN and CDR2 SVGIG (reference sequence). In DNA form, the CDR3 reads TGTGCCTGGAGTGATAGACCACGGCTGTTTTTT. Protein product: CAWSDRPRLFF.

The V gene is TRBV7-2, the J gene TRBJ2-5; D tentatively reads TRBD1 or TRBD2 (6 bases each). Trimming took off 6 bases at V and 2 bases at J, with 22 bases between the two ends. Germline lookup yields CDR1 SGHTA and CDR2 FQGNSA. CDR3 length equals 17 residues. As DNA, the CDR3 is TGTGCCAGCAGTCCCTTTGCATCCAGGGGAGGTCAAGAGACCCAGTACTTC. This encodes CASSPFASRGGQETQYF.

This clone appeared a single time. This chain connects TRBV27 to TRBJ1-2; no definite D call. The CDR3 spans 12 residues. The V end was cut by 4 bases, the J end by 2 bases, with 5 bases between. CDR1 MNHEY and CDR2 SMNVEV come from the germline V gene (reference sequence). CDR3 sequence reads: CASSSQNYGYTF. The CDR3 coding sequence is TGTGCCAGCAGTTCGCAGAACTATGGCTACACCTTC.